This T cell receptor (beta chain) stems from a study of T cells expressing NK-cell markers. About the study: The authors derived TCR beta repertoires from sorted CD3+CD56+NKG2C+, CD3+CD56+NKG2C- and CD3+CD56-NKG2C+ T cells. Out of eight donors sequenced, seven tested HCMV-seropositive and the remaining one seronegative. The study, taken as a whole, reports: Dominant NKG2C+ clonotypes made up roughly 1.0-8% of CD8+ T cells in six donors.

Regarding this clonotype: What it recognizes is unknown.

Production of TCR beta cDNA relied on 5'RACE template switching with UMIs. TCRdb re-called the 5' RACE reads and catalogs CDR3 proteins one per entry, DNA excluded. The sample has 500,000 to 700,000 distinct CDR3 sequences; the top ten hold approximately 3.6%. Germline V lookup: CDR1 DFQATT, CDR2 SNEGSKA (reference sequence). The length of the CDR3 is 18 residues. Sequencing was carried out using blood T cells: a sorted CD56 or NKG2C T cell subset, CD4+ or CD8+ T cells, or bulk PBMC T cells (not recorded which). The receptor's source is a man aged 18 to 30 in good health. This sequence joins TRBV20-1 and TRBJ2-7; TCRdb calls TRBD2, which cannot be checked without DNA. The CDR3 loop reads CSARDRLAGGARAGEQYF.